This TCR beta chain was recorded in a study of cytotoxic CD8 clonotypes in ibrutinib-treated CLL. Study background: Recorded responses included 25 or so partial and 2 complete; following median roughly 68 months, roughly 15 stayed remitted and about 12 progressed. When averaged across all of the samples, the counts came to roughly 250,000 productive templates and 94,082 productive rearrangements. General observations from the study: The study found clonality rose at ibrutinib response, then fell toward baseline at progression.

Frozen-stored PBMCs produced around 2.2 micrograms of genomic DNA for TCR beta libraries. TCRdb's copy holds only in-frame clones and misses some; the assay was immunoSEQ multiplex PCR. Here the sample spans approximately 190,000 clones, approximately 70% being singletons. Trimming shortened V by 4 bases and J by 2 bases, and 8 bases separated the two germline ends. This CDR3 has 13 residues. Germline V gene lookup returns CDR1 SGHTA and CDR2 FQGTGA. This clone was detected once. The antigen remains undetermined. The sample here was PBMCs, taken after 12 months of ibrutinib treatment. The TCR comes from a human donor with chronic lymphocytic leukemia. The chain has TRBV7-3 and TRBJ1-2; D is unclear. In DNA form, the CDR3 reads TGTGCCAGCAGCTCCCCGGGGAACTATGGCTACACCTTC. It encodes CASSSPGNYGYTF.